This is a list of T cell receptor beta chains from one sample in a study of T-cell reconstitution after alpha-beta-depleted transplantation in children. TCRdb re-derived calls from the PCR reads in MiXCR, one entry per CDR3 protein. The table has about 460,000 distinct CDR3 sequences, approximately 13% seen once. The sequences come from PBMCs from the stem cell graft donor, collected from the stem cell graft. These receptors came from a human donor who donated a stem cell graft to a child with combined immunodeficiency. CDR3s include the opening cysteine and the closing phenylalanine or tryptophan. Each record gives: J gene, D gene, clone size, V gene, CDR3 protein, CDR3 DNA. The D gene is left open where the match is weak. The size field is filled for only some rows; it gives once, few, many or a size class.

>TRBJ1-2|-|-|TRBV18
CASSPDSSYGYTF
TGTGCCAGCTCACCCGACAGTTCATATGGCTACACCTTC
>TRBJ2-1|TRBD1|-|TRBV18
CASSPGQVDYNEQFF
TGTGCCAGCTCTCCAGGACAGGTAGACTACAATGAGCAGTTCTTC
>TRBJ2-3|-|-|TRBV4-1
CASSPHPRLTDTQYF
TGCGCCAGCAGCCCCCACCCCCGACTAACGGATACGCAGTATTTT
>TRBJ2-1|TRBD1|-|TRBV20-1
CSATIQGANYNEQFF
TGCAGTGCTACTATTCAGGGGGCGAACTACAATGAGCAGTTCTTC
>TRBJ2-7|-|-|TRBV6-2/TRBV6-3
CASSSGWTYEQYF
TGTGCCAGCAGTAGCGGGTGGACCTACGAGCAGTACTTC
>TRBJ1-1|-|many|TRBV12-3/TRBV12-4
CASSPSAGNTEAFF
TGTGCCAGCAGTCCCTCGGCCGGGAACACTGAAGCTTTCTTT
>TRBJ2-1|TRBD2|many|TRBV20-1
CSAGGLAGEVNEQFF
TGCAGTGCGGGTGGACTAGCGGGAGAGGTTAATGAGCAGTTCTTC
>TRBJ1-2|-|many|TRBV9
CASSVGARESYGYTF
TGTGCCAGCAGCGTAGGGGCAAGGGAGTCCTATGGCTACACCTTC
>TRBJ2-1|-|few|TRBV28
CASSFGTGPYNEQFF
TGTGCCAGCAGTTTTGGTACAGGGCCGTATAATGAGCAGTTCTTC
>TRBJ1-2|TRBD1|-|TRBV7-2
CASSYDGTGGYTF
TGTGCCAGCAGCTACGATGGGACAGGTGGCTACACCTTC
>TRBJ2-2|-|many|TRBV24-1
CATSDAIPTGRAGELFF
TGTGCCACCAGTGATGCCATCCCTACAGGGAGAGCCGGGGAGCTGTTTTTT
>TRBJ2-7|-|many|TRBV10-3
CAISERAGAPYEQYF
TGTGCCATCAGTGAGAGGGCAGGGGCTCCCTACGAGCAGTACTTC
>TRBJ2-7|TRBD2|-|TRBV27
CASRDKAGGLYEQYF
TGTGCCAGCAGGGATAAAGCGGGGGGGCTTTACGAGCAGTACTTC
>TRBJ2-1|TRBD2|few|TRBV27
CASSRRLAYNEQFF
TGTGCCAGCAGCCGACGACTAGCTTACAATGAGCAGTTCTTC
>TRBJ2-2|TRBD1|many|TRBV12-3/TRBV12-4
CASRTGDTGELFF
TGTGCCAGCAGGACAGGGGACACCGGGGAGCTGTTTTTT
>TRBJ1-1|-|many|TRBV7-9
CASSLSSYTEAFF
TGTGCCAGCAGCCTCTCAAGTTACACTGAAGCTTTCTTT
>TRBJ2-3|-|many|TRBV28
CASSFRQTDTQYF
TGTGCCAGCAGTTTCCGACAGACAGATACGCAGTATTTT
>TRBJ2-1|TRBD1|-|TRBV30
CAWSVPEPTGETQFF
TGTGCCTGGAGTGTACCCGAACCTACAGGGGAGACGCAGTTCTTC